This is a list of T cell receptor beta chains from one sample in a study of OX40 agonist ivuxolimab in advanced cancers. TCRdb keeps only in-frame clones here, not all; method: immunoSEQ multiplex PCR. The sample comprises under 150,000 clones, 90% of which are singletons, and 0.85% to 1.4% rests with the top ten. Material: CD4+ or CD8+ T cells sorted from blood, obtained in a trial of the OX40 agonist ivuxolimab. The receptors derive from an adult with an advanced solid tumor such as melanoma, head and neck, liver or kidney cancer. Both conserved end residues are part of each CDR3. The D gene is left open where the match is weak. Clone size is not always given. Where it is, it says once, few, many or a class for expanded clones.

J gene: TRBJ1-2; D gene: .; V gene: TRBV7-9; clone size: .; CDR3 protein: CASSLMPGVPNYGYTF; CDR3 DNA: TGTGCCAGCAGCTTAATGCCAGGGGTTCCCAACTATGGCTACACCTTC
J gene: TRBJ1-5; D gene: .; V gene: TRBV6-5; clone size: .; CDR3 protein: CASSHRELQPQHF; CDR3 DNA: TGTGCCAGCAGCCACAGGGAATTGCAGCCCCAGCATTTT
J gene: TRBJ1-2; D gene: .; V gene: TRBV19; clone size: .; CDR3 protein: CASSIGGGANYGYTF; CDR3 DNA: TGTGCCAGTAGTATCGGCGGGGGAGCTAACTATGGCTACACCTTC
J gene: TRBJ1-5; D gene: .; V gene: TRBV6-5; clone size: .; CDR3 protein: CASSYQQGGNQPQHF; CDR3 DNA: TGTGCCAGCAGTTACCAGCAGGGTGGCAATCAGCCCCAGCATTTT
J gene: TRBJ2-7; D gene: TRBD1; V gene: TRBV5-1; clone size: .; CDR3 protein: CASSGGQGYHEQYF; CDR3 DNA: TGCGCCAGCAGCGGGGGACAGGGCTACCACGAGCAGTACTTC
J gene: TRBJ2-7; D gene: .; V gene: TRBV29-1; clone size: .; CDR3 protein: CSASGHSSYEQYF; CDR3 DNA: TGCAGCGCTTCAGGACACAGCTCCTACGAGCAGTACTTC
J gene: TRBJ1-5; D gene: .; V gene: TRBV19; clone size: .; CDR3 protein: CASRPRTATYNQPQHF; CDR3 DNA: TGTGCCAGTAGGCCACGGACAGCTACTTACAATCAGCCCCAGCATTTT
J gene: TRBJ1-1; D gene: .; V gene: TRBV2; clone size: .; CDR3 protein: CASTVASGDTEAFF; CDR3 DNA: TGTGCCAGCACTGTGGCCTCGGGAGACACTGAAGCTTTCTTT
J gene: TRBJ2-3; D gene: TRBD1; V gene: TRBV5-1; clone size: once; CDR3 protein: CASSLGVTGGTDTQYF; CDR3 DNA: TGCGCCAGCAGCTTGGGTGTGACAGGGGGCACAGATACGCAGTATTTT
J gene: TRBJ1-3; D gene: .; V gene: TRBV14; clone size: few; CDR3 protein: CASSDNRGTTIYF; CDR3 DNA: TGTGCCAGCAGCGATAATAGGGGGACAACCATATATTTT